This TCR beta chain was obtained from a study of blood T cell repertoires in COVID-19. In the study overall: Samples representing acute and convalescent COVID-19 were sourced from the United States, Italy and Spain.

Authors' processing steps: Amplification of reference gene primers was used by the study to estimate nucleated cell counts. Profiling relied on immunoSEQ multiplex PCR, and the TCRdb table lists in-frame clones only, not all of them. That table gives V, J and clone size, and the DNA gave D and trimming. This repertoire shows approximately 140,000 clones, about four fifths found once; its top ten account for around 13%. This clone was seen a single time. Looked up from germline, CDR1 is MNHEY and CDR2 is SVGAGI. V lost 6 bases and J 0 bases, leaving 11 bases between the germline ends. The CDR3 is 14 amino acids.

The chain recombines TRBV6-5 with TRBJ1-2; the D gene is possibly TRBD1 (6 bases). The clonotype originates from a man at least 80 years old with acute or convalescent COVID-19. Sequencing was carried out using peripheral blood. The CDR3 sequence: CASRRQASNYGYTF. The CDR3 DNA sequence: TGTGCCAGCAGAAGACAGGCGTCTAACTATGGCTACACCTTC.